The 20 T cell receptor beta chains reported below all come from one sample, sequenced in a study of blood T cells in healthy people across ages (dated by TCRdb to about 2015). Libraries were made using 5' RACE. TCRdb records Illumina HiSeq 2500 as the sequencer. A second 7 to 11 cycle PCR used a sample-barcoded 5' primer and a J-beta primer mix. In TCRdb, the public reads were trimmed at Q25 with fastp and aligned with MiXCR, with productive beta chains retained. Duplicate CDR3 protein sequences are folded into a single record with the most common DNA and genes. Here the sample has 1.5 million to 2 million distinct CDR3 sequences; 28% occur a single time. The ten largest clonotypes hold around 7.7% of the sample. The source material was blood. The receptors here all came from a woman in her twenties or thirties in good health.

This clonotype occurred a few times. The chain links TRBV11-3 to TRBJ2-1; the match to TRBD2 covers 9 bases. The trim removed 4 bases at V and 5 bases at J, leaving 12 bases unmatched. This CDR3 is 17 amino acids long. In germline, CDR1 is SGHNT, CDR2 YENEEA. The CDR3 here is CASSSTFSGSGDNEQFF. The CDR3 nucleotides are TGTGCCAGCAGCTCAACATTTAGCGGGAGCGGCGACAATGAGCAGTTCTTC.

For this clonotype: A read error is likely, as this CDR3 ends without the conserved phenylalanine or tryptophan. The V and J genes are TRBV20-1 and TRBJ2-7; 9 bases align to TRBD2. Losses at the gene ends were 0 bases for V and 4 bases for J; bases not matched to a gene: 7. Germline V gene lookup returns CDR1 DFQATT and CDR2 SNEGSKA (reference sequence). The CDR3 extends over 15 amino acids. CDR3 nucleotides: TGCAGTGCTAGAGATCCGGCGGGAGGGTTGTACGAGCAGTACTTG. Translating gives CSARDPAGGLYEQYL.

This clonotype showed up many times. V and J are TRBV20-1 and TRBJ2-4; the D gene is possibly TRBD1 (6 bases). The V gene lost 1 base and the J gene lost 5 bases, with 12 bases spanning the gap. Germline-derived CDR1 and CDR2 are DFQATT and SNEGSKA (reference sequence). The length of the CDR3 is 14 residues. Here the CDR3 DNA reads TGCAGTGCTAGAGGGGGGCAGGGACAAAACATTCAGTACTTC. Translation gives CSARGGQGQNIQYF.

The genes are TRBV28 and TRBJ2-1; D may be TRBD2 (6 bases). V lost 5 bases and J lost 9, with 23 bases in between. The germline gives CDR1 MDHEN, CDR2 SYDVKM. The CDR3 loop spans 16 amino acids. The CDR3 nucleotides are TGTGCCAGCAGTCCACGTGGGGCGGCGGGGACGACTGAGCAGTTCTTC. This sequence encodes CASSPRGAAGTTEQFF.

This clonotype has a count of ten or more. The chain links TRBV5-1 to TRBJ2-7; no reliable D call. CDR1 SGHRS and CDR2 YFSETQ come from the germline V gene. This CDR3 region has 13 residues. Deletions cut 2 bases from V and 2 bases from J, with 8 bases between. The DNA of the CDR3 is TGCGCCAGCAGCTTACAGTCTCCCTACGAGCAGTACTTC. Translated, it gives CASSLQSPYEQYF.

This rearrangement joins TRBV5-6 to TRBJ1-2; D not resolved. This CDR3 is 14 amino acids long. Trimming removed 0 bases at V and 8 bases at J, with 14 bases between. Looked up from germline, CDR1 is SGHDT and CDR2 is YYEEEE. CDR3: CASSLEVVSRGYTF. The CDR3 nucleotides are TGTGCCAGCAGCTTGGAGGTCGTGTCGAGAGGCTACACCTTC.

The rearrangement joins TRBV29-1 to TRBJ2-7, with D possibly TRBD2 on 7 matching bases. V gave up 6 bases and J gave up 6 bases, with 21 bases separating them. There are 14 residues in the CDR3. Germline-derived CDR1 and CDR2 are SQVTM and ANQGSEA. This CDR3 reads CSVSGGQGLGEQYF. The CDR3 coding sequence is TGCAGCGTCTCCGGGGGGCAGGGTCTTGGCGAGCAGTACTTC.

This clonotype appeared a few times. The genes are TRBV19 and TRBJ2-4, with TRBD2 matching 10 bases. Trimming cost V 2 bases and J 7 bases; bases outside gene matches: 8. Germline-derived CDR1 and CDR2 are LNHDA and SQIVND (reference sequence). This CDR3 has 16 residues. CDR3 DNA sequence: TGTGCCAGTAGTATACGTAAAGCGGGAGGGGTCAACATTCAGTACTTC. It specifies CASSIRKAGGVNIQYF.

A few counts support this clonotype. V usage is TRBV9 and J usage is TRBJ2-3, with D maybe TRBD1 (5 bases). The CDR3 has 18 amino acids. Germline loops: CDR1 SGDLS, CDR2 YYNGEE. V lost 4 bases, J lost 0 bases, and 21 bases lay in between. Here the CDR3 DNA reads TGTGCCAGCAGCCCCCAAGGGGTGCTAGTGATGAGCACAGATACGCAGTATTTT. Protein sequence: CASSPQGVLVMSTDTQYF.

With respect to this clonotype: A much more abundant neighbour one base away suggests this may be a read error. CDR3 amino acids: CASSVGAPDTQYF. The CDR3 coding sequence is TGTGCCAGCAGCGTCGGGGCTCCAGATACGCAGTATTTT. V is TRBV9 and J is TRBJ2-3; D tentatively fits TRBD1 or TRBD2 (5 bases each). V lost 2 bases, J lost 4 bases, and 8 bases lay in between. CDR1 and CDR2 (germline): SGDLS, YYNGEE. The length of the CDR3 is 13 residues.

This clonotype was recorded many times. The CDR3 spells CASSLGLAGKNEQFF. In DNA, the CDR3 is TGTGCCAGCAGCCTCGGACTAGCGGGTAAAAATGAGCAGTTCTTC. This chain uses TRBV7-2 with TRBJ2-1; 11 bases match TRBD2. This CDR3 has 15 residues. Germline loops: CDR1 SGHTA, CDR2 FQGNSA. J lost 7 bases, V lost 5 bases, and 7 bases had no gene match.

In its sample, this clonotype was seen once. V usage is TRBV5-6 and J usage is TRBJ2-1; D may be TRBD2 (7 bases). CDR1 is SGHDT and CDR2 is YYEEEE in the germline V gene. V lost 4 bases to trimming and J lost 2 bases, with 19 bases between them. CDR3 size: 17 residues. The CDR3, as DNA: TGTGCCAGCAGCCTCCGGACTGGCGGGGGCCCCTACAATGAGCAGTTCTTC. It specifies CASSLRTGGGPYNEQFF.

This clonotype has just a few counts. This CDR3 is CASSFRDTYTGELFF. CDR3 bases: TGTGCCAGCAGTTTCCGGGACACATACACCGGGGAGCTGTTTTTT. The chain combines TRBV12-3 or TRBV12-4 with TRBJ2-2, with D maybe TRBD1 (6 bases). Trimming left V 3 bases short and J 3 bases short, with 11 bases between. The CDR3 contains 15 residues.

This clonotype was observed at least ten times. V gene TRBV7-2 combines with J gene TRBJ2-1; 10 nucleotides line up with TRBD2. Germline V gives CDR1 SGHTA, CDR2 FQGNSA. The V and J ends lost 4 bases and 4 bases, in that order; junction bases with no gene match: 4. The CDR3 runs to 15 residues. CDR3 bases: TGTGCCAGCAGCTCCGGGACTAGCGTATACAATGAGCAGTTCTTC. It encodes CASSSGTSVYNEQFF.

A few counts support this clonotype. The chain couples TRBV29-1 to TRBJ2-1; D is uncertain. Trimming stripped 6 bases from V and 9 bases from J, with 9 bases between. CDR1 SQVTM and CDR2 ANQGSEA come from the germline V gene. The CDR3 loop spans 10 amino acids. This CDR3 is CSVAKTEQFF. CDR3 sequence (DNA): TGCAGCGTCGCCAAGACTGAGCAGTTCTTC.

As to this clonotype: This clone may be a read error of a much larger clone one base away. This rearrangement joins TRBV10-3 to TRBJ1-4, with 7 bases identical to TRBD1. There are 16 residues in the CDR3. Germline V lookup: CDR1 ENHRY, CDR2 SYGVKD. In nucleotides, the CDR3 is TGTGCCATCAGTGAGTTCCCGACAGGGTCTAATGAAAAACGGTTTTTT. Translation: CAISEFPTGSNEKRFF.

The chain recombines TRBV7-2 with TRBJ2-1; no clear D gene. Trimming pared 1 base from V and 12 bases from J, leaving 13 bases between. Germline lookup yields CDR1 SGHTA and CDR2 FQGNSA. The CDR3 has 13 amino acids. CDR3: CASSLESGRMQFF. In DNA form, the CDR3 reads TGTGCCAGCAGCTTAGAATCCGGCAGGATGCAGTTCTTC.

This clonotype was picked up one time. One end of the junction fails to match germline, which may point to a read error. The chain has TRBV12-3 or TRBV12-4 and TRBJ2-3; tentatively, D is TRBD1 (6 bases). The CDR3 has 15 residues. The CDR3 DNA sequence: TGTGCCAGCAGACGAACAGGGACGAGCGCAGATACGGAGTATTTT. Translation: CASRRTGTSADTEYF.

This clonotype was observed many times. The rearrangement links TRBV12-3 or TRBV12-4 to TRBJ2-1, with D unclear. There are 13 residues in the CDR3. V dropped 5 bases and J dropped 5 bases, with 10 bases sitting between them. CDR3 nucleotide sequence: TGTGCCAGCAGTCCGGACCTACACAATGAGCAGTTCTTC. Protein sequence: CASSPDLHNEQFF.

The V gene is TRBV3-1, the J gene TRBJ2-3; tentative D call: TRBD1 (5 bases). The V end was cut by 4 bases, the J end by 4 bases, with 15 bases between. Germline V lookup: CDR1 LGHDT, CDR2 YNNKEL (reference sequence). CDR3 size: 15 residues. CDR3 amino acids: CASSLGEQVSDTQYF. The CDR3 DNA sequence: TGTGCCAGCAGCCTAGGGGAACAGGTCTCAGATACGCAGTATTTT.